A selection of T cell receptor beta chains follows, all from one sample in a study of T cells in Graves' hyperthyroidism and ophthalmopathy. MiXCR was run by TCRdb on the multiplex PCR reads, yielding one entry per CDR3 protein. In the table there are 500,000 or so distinct CDR3 sequences, 15% to 20% of which are singletons. Sequencing was carried out using blood. These receptors came from a woman younger than 45 with Graves' ophthalmopathy. Both conserved end residues are part of each CDR3. A D gene is named only where the DNA matches it firmly. Part of the rows lack a size; the others show once, few, many or a class for expanded clones.

d_call | j_call | v_call | clone_size | cdr3_aa | cdr3_nt
TRBD2 | TRBJ2-5 | TRBV6-1 | - | CASSGSGKGVETQYF | TGTGCCAGCAGTGGCAGCGGGAAAGGGGTAGAGACCCAGTACTTC
- | TRBJ2-3 | TRBV4-3 | few | CASSQEDRSTDTQYF | TGCGCCAGCAGCCAAGAAGACAGGAGCACAGATACGCAGTATTTT
- | TRBJ2-7 | TRBV7-9 | many | CASSAGLHSSYEQYF | TGTGCCAGCAGCGCGGGCCTACACTCTTCCTACGAGCAGTACTTC
TRBD1 | TRBJ1-1 | TRBV20-1 | many | CSARDGDRGGTEAFF | TGCAGTGCTAGAGATGGCGACAGGGGAGGCACTGAAGCTTTCTTT
- | TRBJ1-4 | TRBV5-1 | many | CASSWKPNEKLFF | TGCGCCAGCAGCTGGAAGCCAAATGAAAAACTGTTTTTT
TRBD2 | TRBJ2-7 | TRBV3-1 | many | CASSQEGRETAWEQYF | TGTGCCAGCAGCCAAGAAGGGCGGGAGACTGCTTGGGAGCAGTACTTC
TRBD2 | TRBJ2-5 | TRBV5-6 | few | CASSFGLASGETQYF | TGTGCCAGCAGCTTCGGACTAGCGAGTGGAGAGACCCAGTACTTC
TRBD1 | TRBJ1-1 | TRBV30 | many | CAWSVPRTGMNTEAFF | TGTGCCTGGAGTGTACCCCGGACAGGGATGAACACTGAAGCTTTCTTT
- | TRBJ2-7 | TRBV18 | many | CASSLDFYEQYF | TGTGCCAGCTCACTGGACTTCTACGAGCAGTACTTC
TRBD1 | TRBJ2-2 | TRBV7-2 | - | CASSPGGAYTGELFF | TGTGCCAGCAGCCCAGGGGGCGCCTACACCGGGGAGCTGTTTTTT
TRBD1 | TRBJ2-3 | TRBV3-1 | many | CASSQYTGGTDTQYF | TGTGCCAGCAGCCAATATACAGGGGGCACAGATACGCAGTATTTT
- | TRBJ1-5 | TRBV12-3/TRBV12-4 | many | CASSLGSSNQPQHF | TGTGCCAGCAGTTTGGGGTCTAGCAATCAGCCCCAGCATTTT
- | TRBJ1-4 | TRBV2 | few | CASSEVRGLAKKLFF | TGTGCCAGCAGTGAAGTAAGAGGCCTGGCTAAAAAACTGTTTTTT
TRBD1 | TRBJ2-7 | TRBV7-8 | - | CASSSGTAYSYEQYF | TGTGCCAGCAGCTCAGGGACAGCCTACTCCTACGAGCAGTACTTC
- | TRBJ2-3 | TRBV30 | many | CALGQSDTQYF | TGTGCCCTCGGACAGTCCGATACGCAGTATTTT
- | TRBJ1-3 | TRBV30 | few | CAGGGDTIYF | TGTGCCGGGGGAGGGGACACCATATATTTT
TRBD2 | TRBJ2-2 | TRBV5-1 | many | CASSLGGRTDTGELFF | TGCGCCAGCAGCTTGGGCGGGAGGACCGACACCGGGGAGCTGTTTTTT
- | TRBJ2-1 | TRBV5-8 | few | CASSLGGQADAQFF | TGTGCCAGCAGCTTGGGTGGCCAGGCAGACGCGCAGTTCTTC
TRBD2 | TRBJ2-5 | TRBV7-8 | - | CASSLRTSGSRLETQYF | TGTGCCAGCAGCCTCCGGACTAGCGGGAGCCGTTTGGAGACCCAGTACTTC
- | TRBJ1-4 | TRBV7-2 | few | CASSRPGNEKLFF | TGTGCCAGCAGCCGCCCGGGGAATGAAAAACTGTTTTTT
- | TRBJ2-3 | TRBV30 | many | CAWSVQPWGTDTQYF | TGTGCCTGGAGTGTACAACCGTGGGGCACAGATACGCAGTATTTT
- | TRBJ2-7 | TRBV6-1 | many | CASSPQTGPAYEQYF | TGTGCCAGCAGTCCACAAACCGGGCCAGCCTACGAGCAGTACTTC
- | TRBJ2-5 | TRBV28 | few | CASSLAVTAGLYF | TGTGCCAGCAGTTTAGCAGTAACGGCGGGACTGTACTTC
- | TRBJ1-5 | TRBV28 | many | CASSDPHNQPQHF | TGTGCCAGCAGTGACCCCCACAATCAGCCCCAGCATTTT
TRBD1 | TRBJ2-3 | TRBV4-1 | few | CASTRTGTTDTQYF | TGCGCCAGCACTAGGACAGGGACAACAGATACGCAGTATTTT
- | TRBJ2-1 | TRBV9 | few | CASSVEGKSSYNEQFF | TGTGCCAGCAGCGTAGAGGGCAAGAGCTCCTACAATGAGCAGTTCTTC
TRBD2 | TRBJ2-7 | TRBV20-1 | many | CSAREPGLDYEQYF | TGCAGTGCTAGAGAACCGGGACTAGACTACGAGCAGTACTTC
TRBD1 | TRBJ2-7 | TRBV2 | many | CASSQDRGEQYF | TGTGCCAGCAGCCAAGACAGGGGCGAGCAGTACTTC
TRBD2 | TRBJ2-1 | TRBV6-1 | - | CASSTGTSGPSSYNEQFF | TGTGCCAGCAGTACAGGGACTAGCGGGCCGAGCTCCTACAATGAGCAGTTCTTC
TRBD2 | TRBJ2-2 | TRBV7-2 | many | CASILAGAGTGELFF | TGTGCCAGCATACTAGCGGGAGCGGGGACCGGGGAGCTGTTTTTT
- | TRBJ1-5 | TRBV4-2 | few | CASSQGSRTDSNQPQHF | TGTGCCAGCAGCCAAGGAAGTCGGACGGATAGCAATCAGCCCCAGCATTTT
- | TRBJ2-2 | TRBV20-1 | few | CSARVASTGELFF | TGCAGTGCTAGAGTAGCTAGTACCGGGGAGCTGTTTTTT
TRBD2 | TRBJ2-5 | TRBV27 | many | CASSLGNSGQETQYF | TGTGCCAGCAGTTTAGGGAATAGCGGGCAAGAGACCCAGTACTTC
- | TRBJ1-1 | TRBV9 | - | CASSVAGRNTEAFF | TGTGCCAGCAGCGTAGCAGGAAGGAACACTGAAGCTTTCTTT
- | TRBJ2-6 | TRBV20-1 | many | CSASIGGANVLTF | TGCAGTGCTAGTATAGGTGGGGCCAACGTCCTGACTTTC
TRBD2 | TRBJ2-1 | TRBV30 | many | CAWRGLAGGNNEQFF | TGTGCCTGGAGAGGGCTAGCGGGAGGTAACAATGAGCAGTTCTTC
- | TRBJ2-2 | TRBV30 | few | CAWSVLGTSGLFF | TGTGCCTGGAGTGTCTTAGGGACTTCGGGACTGTTTTTT
- | TRBJ2-5 | TRBV29-1 | - | CSVEKGQETQYF | TGCAGCGTGGAAAAGGGGCAAGAGACCCAGTACTTC
- | TRBJ2-3 | TRBV5-1 | many | CASSLDNTVTDTQYF | TGCGCCAGCAGCTTGGACAATACTGTCACAGATACGCAGTATTTT
TRBD1 | TRBJ2-7 | TRBV9 | - | CASSVGTGDEQYF | TGTGCCAGCAGCGTAGGGACAGGGGACGAGCAGTACTTC
TRBD2 | TRBJ2-7 | TRBV20-1 | many | CSARVTAGGYEQYF | TGCAGTGCTAGAGTAACAGCGGGAGGGTACGAGCAGTACTTC
- | TRBJ2-3 | TRBV5-6 | once | CASTQEGQPRDTQYF | TGTGCCAGCACGCAAGAAGGCCAACCCAGGGATACGCAGTATTTT
TRBD2 | TRBJ2-7 | TRBV11-2 | many | CASRYGGYEQYF | TGTGCCAGCAGGTACGGGGGGTACGAGCAGTACTTC
- | TRBJ2-7 | TRBV28 | - | CASQSPGDGYEQYF | TGTGCCAGCCAATCTCCGGGGGACGGCTACGAGCAGTACTTC
TRBD1 | TRBJ2-7 | TRBV11-2 | many | CASSFYRGTYEQYF | TGTGCCAGCAGCTTTTACAGGGGGACCTACGAGCAGTACTTC
- | TRBJ1-1 | TRBV27 | many | CASSLSTRHTEAFF | TGTGCCAGCAGTTTATCCACAAGACACACTGAAGCTTTCTTT
TRBD1 | TRBJ2-1 | TRBV12-3/TRBV12-4 | - | CASSLRQGAVSQFF | TGTGCCAGCAGTTTGCGGCAGGGGGCGGTCTCGCAGTTCTTC
TRBD2 | TRBJ2-2 | TRBV25-1 | few | CASSESSGRAAGELFF | TGTGCCAGCAGTGAATCCAGCGGGAGGGCCGCCGGGGAGCTGTTTTTT
TRBD2 | TRBJ2-1 | TRBV7-2 | - | CASSSSGRGGEQFF | TGTGCCAGCAGCTCTAGCGGGAGGGGGGGTGAGCAGTTCTTC
TRBD2 | TRBJ2-4 | TRBV13 | few | CASSRRLAGVPLRNIQYF | TGTGCCAGCAGCAGGCGCTTAGCGGGGGTACCCTTGAGGAACATTCAGTACTTC
- | TRBJ1-5 | TRBV4-2 | few | CASSQDSTPGASNQPQHF | TGTGCCAGCAGCCAAGATTCTACCCCAGGGGCTAGCAATCAGCCCCAGCATTTT
- | TRBJ2-2 | TRBV10-3 | many | CATVPTDTKGTGELFF | TGTGCCACCGTACCCACGGACACCAAGGGCACCGGGGAGCTGTTTTTT
- | TRBJ2-7 | TRBV5-8 | many | CASSFQVSYEQYF | TGTGCCAGCAGCTTTCAGGTCTCCTACGAGCAGTACTTC
TRBD2 | TRBJ2-3 | TRBV30 | many | CAWSGTSGAGADTQYF | TGTGCCTGGAGTGGGACTAGCGGGGCCGGAGCAGATACGCAGTATTTT